This entry concerns a single TCR beta chain. The count of this clone is one. The antigen it recognizes is unknown. Within one base of it there is no much larger clone, and no base qualities were kept. The cohort comprised around 700 healthy bone marrow donors. At the time of sampling, all cohort members were nominally healthy, though unrecorded immune exposures were likely present. The donor was CMV seropositive and was included in the group of 250 to 350 seropositive cohort members. A peripheral blood sample was collected from each donor, and TCR beta sequencing was performed on peripheral blood mononuclear cells. The Qiagen DNeasy Blood Extraction Kit was used to extract genomic DNA from the blood cell samples. Libraries were built with the immunoSEQ multiplex PCR assay. A mixture of 60 forward primers for TCR Vbeta segments and 13 reverse primers for TCR Jbeta segments was used in the multiplex PCR. The CDR3 region of rearranged TCR beta genes was amplified from genomic DNA with a multiplex PCR assay. On the Illumina HiSeq System, the amplified TCR beta libraries were sequenced as 87-base-pair reads. As for the authors' bioinformatics: In a later analysis, tens of millions of unique TCR beta chains were counted across the roughly 700 repertoires, and around 10 million of these chains were shared by at least two donors. Raw reads were error-corrected and collapsed into unique sequences with a nearest-neighbor algorithm that merged closely related sequences to remove PCR and sequencing errors. Alignment of CDR3 sequences to IMGT reference sequences was used to assign V, D and J gene segments. For a sequence to be retained, a match of at least six nucleotides was required to both a V gene segment and a J gene segment. Rearrangements were called productive when the CDR3 lacked stop codons and stayed in frame with V and J; all others were non-productive. Following IMGT convention, CDR3 was defined as the stretch from the second conserved V-encoded cysteine to the conserved J-encoded phenylalanine. The earlier analysis of some 540 of the donors excluded any sequence lacking an unambiguous match to a single V gene segment. An earlier analysis of several hundred of the donors classified V segments as functional when productive rearrangements were above 56.7% and as segregating when the standard deviation between donors was above 5%. A statistical classification framework was built for diagnosing cytomegalovirus status from the catalog of TCR beta chain sequences. In a later analysis, V and J genes were assigned by comparing TCR nucleotide sequences against IMGT/GENE-DB human TR gene sequences. The TCRdist pipeline was used in a later analysis to assign CDR3 sequences and most-parsimonious VDJ recombination scenarios. In a later analysis, each TCR beta chain was defined by its CDR3 amino acid sequence together with its V-gene family, and reads lacking a unique V-gene family were excluded. In a later analysis, nearly 600 highly shared, low-generation-probability nucleotide sequences were removed to address suspected cross-contamination and a sequencing artifact. A later analysis calculated a clonal expansion index for each public chain from normalized within-repertoire ranks of inferred template counts. A later analysis computed generation probabilities with a VDJ recombination model fitted to out-of-frame rearrangements, and checked the results against IGoR. In a later analysis, hypergeometric tests were used to score TCR-TCR, TCR-HLA and TCR-CMV co-occurrence, with a repertoire-size bias correction applied to TCR pairs. To estimate false discovery rates, a later analysis permuted the HLA or CMV assignments 20 times. A later analysis grouped co-occurring TCRs with DBSCAN, adding TCRdist sequence similarity when clustering within HLA-allele-positive subsets. For co-occurrence clustering, repertoires with fewer than 30,000 or more than 120,000 public chains were excluded, along with 5 or 6 repertoires with anomalous nucleotide sharing. Imported from immuneACCESS, the table was reduced by TCRdb to in-frame sequences with V and J called. These copies leave out some clones; in studies compared against another copy, an unresolved V gene accounts for under half, and the cause of the remainder is not known. D and trimming were read from the DNA, whereas the V and J calls and clone size are those reported in that table. In this sample the table shows 140,000 to 150,000 clones, 70% of which occur a single time. 2% to 2.5% of the sample is held by the ten biggest clonotypes.

The data belong to a study of cytomegalovirus exposure and HLA in healthy donors (dated by TCRdb to the late 2010s). With regard to the full study: According to an earlier analysis of several hundred of the donors, some 170 million T cells yielded roughly 100 million unique TCR beta sequences and approximately 300 Gb of sequence data. An early release covering roughly 600 HLA-typed donors comprised approximately 300 gigabases of sequencing data and roughly 85 million unique TCR sequences. Besides the first cohort of 666 subjects, a separate validation cohort made up of 120 different subjects was used. The study used immunosequencing to profile the T cell repertoires of approximately 640 subjects and linked those repertoires to cytomegalovirus serostatus. Because of strong linkage in the cohort, roughly five DR-DQ haplotypes were treated as single units for association and clustering. Among around 400 genotyped donors of the cohort, an average of roughly 230,000 unique TCR beta nucleotide sequences was sequenced per donor, of which roughly 17% were non-productive. The study combined high-throughput TCR immunosequencing, statistical association of individual TCRs with disease status, and machine learning to predict cytomegalovirus infection status. The aim of the study was to test whether cataloging public T cell receptors could identify signatures of past pathogen exposure. To decide whether each TCR beta V gene segment behaved as functional or pseudogenic, an earlier analysis of 587 of the donors relied on high-throughput TCR beta sequencing. To study patterns of TCR occurrence, a later analysis re-analyzed previously published TCR beta repertoires from 666 donors and added high-resolution HLA genotyping. Typing coverage varied by locus: 629-630 donors for A, B, C, DRB1 and DQB1; more than 500 for DQA1; about 570 for DPA1; roughly 470 for DPB1. HLA typing included class I and class II loci at four-digit resolution. Donor age, sex, ethnicity and CMV serostatus were compiled alongside the repertoire data. The later analysis used no new phenotypic data to find candidate immune exposures, relying instead on TCR beta sequences and their occurrence across donors. Every repertoire in the discovery cohort had been generated on one and the same sequencing platform. In a later genetic analysis, genome-wide SNP genotypes for about three fifths of the 666 donors were used, and that subset was treated as a discovery cohort. Among the roughly 390 genotyped donors, 75% to 90% belonged to the genetic ancestry cluster associated with self-reported Caucasian donors.

Study-wide conclusions, independent of this receptor: In this cohort, only TCR beta chains were sequenced, and detectable features were limited by the absence of alpha or paired-chain data. According to a later genetic analysis, donors in an Asian-associated ancestry cluster had fewer N-insertions in productive TCRs than the approximately 650-donor mean. Because some donors lacked HLA typing at each locus, the association tests relied only on the typed subset. The classifier was reported to diagnose cytomegalovirus status with high specificity and sensitivity in both the original and validation cohorts. Some IMGT-functional V segments, including TRBV6-2 and TRBV6-3, could not be told apart with the 87-base-pair reads, so those segments were excluded. A later genetic analysis associated a missense DCLRE1C variant with V-gene and J-gene trimming of TCR beta chains, and an independent cohort replicated the association. Specific HLA alleles were associated with some 15,000 TCR beta sequences at a false discovery rate of 0.05 in a later analysis. Most TCR sequences were seen in very few donors, while some public TCRs were found in many individuals. Linkage disequilibrium might explain the correlated functional status among segregating V segments, but an unknown experimental factor could not be excluded. When HLA alleles, especially DR and DQ, strongly co-occurred, TCR associations were difficult to assign to individual alleles. The study gave a list of about 150 TCR beta chains associated with cytomegalovirus. The sequencing pipeline was judged likely to have produced a cluster of highly shared sequence variants as a technical artifact. In a later analysis, TCR association rates were found to vary across HLA loci, with the most associated TCRs seen for DRB1 alleles and the fewest for HLA-C alleles. In vitro tests confirmed that a few of the cytomegalovirus-associated TCR beta chains recognize cytomegalovirus antigens. According to a later analysis, parvovirus B19, influenza, CMV and Epstein-Barr virus appeared linked to several top co-occurrence clusters. Broadly in line with IMGT annotations, most TCR beta V segments showed up in productive rearrangements about 90% or about 30% of the time in an earlier analysis of 587 of the donors. In a later analysis, HLA-associated TCR beta chains were found to be more clonally expanded and to have lower generation probabilities than equally common non-associated chains. A further reported finding was that TCR beta sequences accurately predicted the HLA-A and HLA-B alleles for most subjects in the first cohort. According to a later analysis, most CMV-associated TCR beta chains appeared to be HLA-restricted, and the HLA associations seemed to be driven largely by CMV exposure. Because counts were too low, about 18 rarely observed V segments, including chromosome 9 orphons, were excluded from the earlier analysis of 587 of the donors. The only immune exposure information available for the cohort was CMV serostatus. The presence/absence analyses assumed that sequencing depth was roughly uniform across donors, and that assumption may not be true. The authors suggested that the approach could potentially be extended to other disease states and immunological phenotypes.

From cysteine to phenylalanine, the CDR3 is 19 amino acids long. Only the CDR3 part of the read is kept: 57 bases, read in frame from the first base. Trimmed from V: 0 bases; trimmed from J: 2 bases; junction bases lacking a gene match: 13. CDR1 and CDR2 (MGHRA, YSYEKL) derive from the germline V gene. In this chain, TRBV4-1 is recombined with TRBJ2-1; 7 bases in the junction line up with TRBD2. This TCR was recovered from a woman aged 60-70 years in good health and CMV-seropositive. Material: PBMCs. For the CDR3, the sequence is CASSQDLGGGLGPYNEQFF. The nucleotide sequence reads as follows: TGCGCCAGCAGCCAAGATCTTGGGGGAGGGCTCGGACCCTACAATGAGCAGTTCTTC.